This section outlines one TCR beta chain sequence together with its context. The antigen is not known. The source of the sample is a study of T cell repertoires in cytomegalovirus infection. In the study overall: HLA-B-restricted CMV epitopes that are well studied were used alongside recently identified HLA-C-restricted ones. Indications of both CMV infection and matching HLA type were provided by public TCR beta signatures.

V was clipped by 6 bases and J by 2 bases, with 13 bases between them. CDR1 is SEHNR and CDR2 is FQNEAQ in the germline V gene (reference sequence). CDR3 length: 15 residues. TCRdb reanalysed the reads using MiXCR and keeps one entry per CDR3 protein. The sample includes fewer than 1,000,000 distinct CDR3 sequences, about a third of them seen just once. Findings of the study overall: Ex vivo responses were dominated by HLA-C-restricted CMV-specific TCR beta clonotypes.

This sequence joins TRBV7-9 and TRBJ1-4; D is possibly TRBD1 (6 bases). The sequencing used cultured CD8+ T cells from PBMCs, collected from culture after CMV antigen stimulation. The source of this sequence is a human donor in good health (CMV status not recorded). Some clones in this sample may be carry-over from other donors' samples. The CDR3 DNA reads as TGTGCCAGCAGTTCCCGGACAGTCACTAATGAAAAACTGTTTTTT. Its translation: CASSSRTVTNEKLFF.